Below are 22 T cell receptor beta chains sequenced from a single sample in a study of spatial heterogeneity in lung cancer. Noted time point: blood at routine non-recurrence follow-up after resection. Each CDR3 protein gets one entry after TCRdb re-called the 5' RACE reads with MiXCR. Seen here are roughly 72,000 distinct CDR3 sequences, over 7% observed once, and the top ten hold 1.9%. This sample comprised PBMCs, obtained at follow-up. These receptor sequences come from a female donor with early-stage non-small cell lung cancer.

The rearrangement joins TRBV6-5 to TRBJ1-2, with D uncertain. The CDR3 sequence is 13 residues long. Trimming stripped 4 bases from V and 7 bases from J, with 13 bases between. Germline CDR1 is MNHEY and CDR2 is SVGAGI. This CDR3 reads CASSSPRTGGYTF. CDR3 nucleotides: TGTGCCAGCAGTTCGCCAAGGACGGGTGGCTACACCTTC.

This clonotype has at least ten counts. The chain employs TRBV6-5 and TRBJ2-3; 7 bases align to TRBD2. Per the germline V gene, CDR1 is MNHEY and CDR2 is SVGAGI. The CDR3 consists of 15 residues. The trim removed 7 bases at V and 3 bases at J, leaving 10 bases unmatched. CDR3 coding DNA: TGTGCCAGCAATCACGGCGGGAGCGCGACAGATACGCAGTATTTT. It yields the protein CASNHGGSATDTQYF.

Many counts were recorded for this clonotype. The rearrangement links TRBV5-1 to TRBJ2-5, with D perhaps TRBD1 or TRBD2 (5 bases each). This CDR3 region has 13 residues. CDR1 and CDR2 from the germline V gene are SGHRS and YFSETQ. Trimming left V 4 bases short and J 7 bases short, with 14 bases between. DNA of the CDR3: TGCGCCAGCAGCATGGACTGGGACGGGACCCAGTACTTC. Translating it yields CASSMDWDGTQYF.

This clonotype was observed at least ten times. The chain employs TRBV6-5 and TRBJ2-3, with D possibly matching TRBD2 (6 bases). Trimming took off 8 bases at V and 4 bases at J, with 19 bases between the two ends. The CDR3 length is 15 residues. CDR1 MNHEY and CDR2 SVGAGI come from the germline V gene. CDR3 DNA: TGTGCCAGCTGGGAAGGAGGAGCGGGCGCAGATACGCAGTATTTT. Amino acids: CASWEGGAGADTQYF.

This clonotype was seen ten or more times. This chain connects TRBV7-9 to TRBJ2-7; D not certain. The CDR3 covers 11 residues. Germline V lookup: CDR1 SEHNR, CDR2 FQNEAQ (reference sequence). The V end was cut by 8 bases, the J end by 10 bases, with 15 bases between. The CDR3 here is CASALQVEQYF. The CDR3 DNA sequence: TGTGCCAGCGCCCTCCAGGTAGAACAGTACTTC.

This clonotype has a count of ten or more. The rearrangement links TRBV10-3 to TRBJ2-7, with a weak D call TRBD1 (6 bases). CDR3 length: 12 residues. The germline V gene has CDR1 ENHRY and CDR2 SYGVKD. Deletions cut 2 bases from V and 6 bases from J, with 8 bases between. The CDR3 region has the DNA TGTGCCATCAGTGAGGGGGGCCCCGAGCAGTACTTC. Translating it yields CAISEGGPEQYF.

This clonotype was observed at least ten times. The chain has TRBV12-3 or TRBV12-4 and TRBJ2-7, with 7 bases lining up with TRBD1. The CDR3 has 13 amino acids. Trimming cost V 3 bases and J 7 bases; bases outside gene matches: 6. CDR3 DNA: TGTGCCAGCAGTTTCGGGACAGTGATTGAGCAGTACTTC. The encoded protein is CASSFGTVIEQYF.

Points on this clonotype: A read error may explain this, as a much larger clone is one base away. The rearrangement links TRBV11-1 to TRBJ2-4; weak D call: TRBD2 (6 bases). The CDR3 extends over 16 amino acids. Germline CDR1 reads SGHAT; CDR2 reads FQDESV (reference sequence). The chain's CDR3 is CTSSLSGGIVVNIQYF. The CDR3 nucleotides are TGTACCAGCAGCTTGAGCGGCGGGATAGTTGTAAACATTCAGTACTTC.

This clonotype was seen at least ten times. The chain employs TRBV15 and TRBJ2-1; D is unclear. Germline values: CDR1 LNHNV, CDR2 YYDKDF (reference sequence). CDR3 length: 14 residues. Trimming removed 3 bases from V and 0 bases from J, with 6 bases in between. The CDR3 sequence is CATSRALSYNEQFF. The CDR3 DNA reads as TGTGCCACCAGCAGGGCCCTCTCCTACAATGAGCAGTTCTTC.

This clonotype has a count of ten or more. The chain joins TRBV2 to TRBJ2-1; D is ambiguous. Germline V gene sequence: CDR1 SNHLY, CDR2 FYNNEI. The V end lost 8 bases, the J end lost 5 bases, and 13 bases lay between the germline ends. There are 13 residues in the CDR3. The CDR3 is CASAESPNNEQFF. CDR3 nucleotides: TGTGCCAGCGCGGAATCCCCCAACAATGAGCAGTTCTTC.

This clonotype was picked up a small number of times. This chain links TRBV20-1 with TRBJ2-4; D is possibly TRBD1 (5 bases). Trimming left V 3 bases short and J 0 bases short, with 15 bases between. CDR1 and CDR2 (germline): DFQATT, SNEGSKA (reference sequence). The CDR3 is made up of 16 amino acids. This CDR3 reads CSARVTTDLAKNIQYF. CDR3 in DNA: TGCAGTGCTAGGGTAACGACAGACTTAGCCAAAAACATTCAGTACTTC.

This clonotype was observed many times. The rearrangement joins TRBV2 to TRBJ2-1; 8 bases map to TRBD1. This CDR3 spans 14 amino acids. V lost 7 bases, J lost 9 bases, and 11 bases stayed unmatched. CDR1 SNHLY and CDR2 FYNNEI come from the germline V gene. Here the CDR3 reads CASTEDRDEGEQFF. CDR3 nucleotide sequence: TGTGCCAGCACCGAGGACAGGGACGAGGGTGAGCAGTTCTTC.

This clonotype has ten or more counts. This rearrangement joins TRBV18 to TRBJ1-3; D is uncertain. Trimming left V 3 bases short and J 0 bases short, with 18 bases between. This CDR3 has 18 residues. Per the germline V gene, CDR1 is KGHSH and CDR2 is LQKENI. Here the CDR3 reads CASSPSMVLGISGNTIYF. The CDR3 region has the DNA TGTGCCAGCTCACCCTCCATGGTATTGGGGATCTCTGGAAACACCATATATTTT.

This clonotype was picked up a small number of times. The V and J genes are TRBV6-2 or TRBV6-3 and TRBJ2-7; TRBD1 matches at 11 bases. Germline lookup yields CDR1 MNHEY and CDR2 SVGEGT. The junction had 4 bases not matched to a gene; V was cut back by 2 bases and J by 4 bases. The CDR3 is 15 residues long. Here the CDR3 DNA reads TGTGCCAGCAGTTACAGGACAGGGGGCCGATACGAGCAGTACTTC. Translated, it gives CASSYRTGGRYEQYF.

The gene calls are TRBV11-3 and TRBJ2-1; 10 bases agree with TRBD2. J gave up 4 bases and V 2 bases, and 5 bases lay outside the gene matches. Germline V gene sequence: CDR1 SGHNT, CDR2 YENEEA. The CDR3 loop spans 16 amino acids. CDR3 residues: CASSLMAAGGYNEQFF. The DNA for the CDR3 is TGTGCCAGCAGCTTAATGGCAGCGGGAGGGTACAATGAGCAGTTCTTC.

This clonotype showed up many times. The chain has TRBV5-4 and TRBJ1-5, with 7 bases matching TRBD1. With V trimmed by 5 bases and J by 1 base, 12 bases remained unmatched. Germline V gene sequence: CDR1 SGHNT, CDR2 YYREEE (reference sequence). CDR3 length: 17 residues. The CDR3 loop is CASRKDRERLSNQPQHF. Here the CDR3 DNA reads TGTGCCAGCAGGAAAGACAGGGAAAGGTTGAGCAATCAGCCCCAGCATTTT.

This clonotype was seen a few times. The gene calls are TRBV7-2 and TRBJ2-1; 7 bases fit TRBD1. The CDR3 spans 13 residues. V shed 11 bases, J shed 2 bases, and the junction held 6 bases outside the gene matches. Germline-derived CDR1 and CDR2 are SGHTA and FQGNSA. The CDR3 nucleotides read TGTGCCGTCCGTGACAGGGCCTACAATGAGCAGTTCTTC. The encoded protein is CAVRDRAYNEQFF.

This clonotype showed up many times. CDR3 sequence: CSAKEHTGANVLTF. As DNA, the CDR3 is TGCAGTGCTAAGGAACACACTGGGGCCAACGTCCTGACTTTC. The chain combines TRBV20-1 with TRBJ2-6; D ambiguous. The germline gives CDR1 DFQATT, CDR2 SNEGSKA (reference sequence). The CDR3 contains 14 residues. Trimming took off 4 bases at V and 2 bases at J, with 9 bases between the two ends.

V is TRBV7-9 and J is TRBJ1-3; TRBD1 might be the D (6 bases). V lost 3 bases, J lost 2 bases, and 11 bases lay in between. The CDR3 covers 15 residues. Germline-derived CDR1 and CDR2 are SEHNR and FQNEAQ (reference sequence). The CDR3 loop reads CASSLIQGTGNTIYF. CDR3 bases: TGTGCCAGCAGCTTGATACAGGGCACTGGAAACACCATATATTTT.

On this clonotype: A much larger clonotype is one base distant, so this may be a read error. The chain is built from TRBV29-1 and TRBJ1-5, with D maybe TRBD1 (6 bases). V lost 4 bases and J 3 bases, leaving 10 bases between the germline ends. CDR3 size: 13 residues. CDR1 SQVTM and CDR2 ANQGSEA come from the germline V gene. As DNA, the CDR3 is TGCAGCGTTGGTGGGGGCACCAATCAGCCCCAGCATTTT. The encoded protein is CSVGGGTNQPQHF.

V and J are TRBV5-1 and TRBJ2-2; D gene unclear. CDR3 length: 14 amino acids. V lost 1 base and J lost 2, with 6 bases in between. Looked up from germline, CDR1 is SGHRS and CDR2 is YFSETQ. The CDR3 protein is CASSLLENTGELFF. CDR3 in DNA: TGCGCCAGCAGCTTGCTGGAAAACACCGGGGAGCTGTTTTTT.

This clonotype was found many times. V gene TRBV5-4 combines with J gene TRBJ1-6; D not resolved. This CDR3 region has 16 residues. The V gene lost 4 bases and the J gene lost 3 bases, with 14 bases spanning the gap. The V gene's germline CDR1 is SGHNT and CDR2 YYREEE (reference sequence). The CDR3 region has the DNA TGTGCCAGCAGCCGGGCAAATGAAGACTATAATTCACCCCTCCACTTT. This gives the protein CASSRANEDYNSPLHF.